A single sample is the source of the 25 T cell receptor beta chains below, sequenced in a study of CD8 T cells in Susac syndrome. Random-hexamer reverse transcription was applied to about 0.45 to 1 ug RNA. TCRdb reprocessed the immunoSEQ multiplex PCR reads via MiXCR and lists one record per CDR3 protein. The sample includes about 52,000 distinct CDR3 sequences, 93% of them seen just once. The sequencing input was CD8+ T cells from PBMCs. The receptors stem from a human donor with multiple sclerosis.

Concerning this clonotype itself: It is unclear where the CDR3 begins or ends on the DNA, so no DNA is shown, and the CDR3 is as TCRdb lists it. The V gene is TRBV27, the J gene TRBJ2-3; whether TRBD1, the table's D call, matches the DNA was not checked. Germline V lookup: CDR1 MNHEY, CDR2 SMNVEV (reference sequence). The CDR3 is 13 residues long, counting both termini. CDR3 residues: CASSFATGADPYF.

The V gene is TRBV7-8, the J gene TRBJ1-1; tentatively, D is TRBD1 (5 bases). V was cut by 1 base and J by 6 bases, with 21 bases left in between. The CDR3 covers 17 residues. CDR1 SGHVS and CDR2 FQNEAQ come from the germline V gene. DNA of the CDR3: TGTGCCAGCAGCTTAGGAGTGGTAGCTGGCGAGGGGTCTGAAGCTTTCTTT. It specifies CASSLGVVAGEGSEAFF.

The chain couples TRBV30 to TRBJ2-1, with TRBD2 as a possible D gene (6 bases). The length of the CDR3 is 13 residues. Trimming took off 2 bases at V and 9 bases at J, with 14 bases between the two ends. Per the germline V gene, CDR1 is GTSNPN and CDR2 is SVGIG (reference sequence). CDR3 DNA: TGTGCCTGGAGTTATATCACTAGCATTGAGCAGTTCTTC. Translation: CAWSYITSIEQFF.

The V and J genes are TRBV6-5 and TRBJ1-1; D not certain. V dropped 2 bases and J dropped 6 bases, with 7 bases sitting between them. CDR3 length: 12 amino acids. CDR1 and CDR2 (germline): MNHEY, SVGAGI. CDR3 sequence: CASSYGESEAFF. The CDR3 DNA follows: TGTGCCAGCAGTTACGGGGAATCTGAAGCTTTCTTT.

The chain links TRBV27 to TRBJ1-2, with a possible D match to TRBD1 (5 bases). The V gene's germline CDR1 is MNHEY and CDR2 SMNVEV (reference sequence). The CDR3 spans 17 residues. V lost 6 bases, J lost 8 bases, and 28 bases lay in between. The CDR3 sequence: CASRRRGSASGFWGYTF. The CDR3 nucleotides are TGTGCCAGCAGGCGACGGGGGTCGGCTTCTGGATTCTGGGGCTACACCTTC.

The V gene is TRBV7-2, the J gene TRBJ2-7; D possibly corresponds to TRBD1 (6 bases). V was cut by 3 bases and J by 2 bases, with 11 bases left in between. The CDR3 length is 14 residues. Germline lookup yields CDR1 SGHTA and CDR2 FQGNSA. The CDR3 region is CASSFIPGAYEQYF. In nucleotides, the CDR3 is TGTGCCAGCAGCTTCATTCCAGGGGCCTACGAGCAGTACTTC. Supplemented by reference TRBV7-2 and TRBJ2-7, the full variable domain reads GAGVSQSPSNKVTEKGKDVELRCDPISGHTALYWYRQSLGQGLEFLIYFQGNSAPDKSGLPSDRFSAERTGGSVSTLTIQRTQQEDSAVYLCASSFIPGAYEQYFGPGTRLTVT.

The chain combines TRBV20-1 with TRBJ1-3, with D possibly matching TRBD1 (6 bases). V was pared by 4 bases and J by 3 bases, with 16 bases between. The CDR3 has 15 residues. Germline values: CDR1 DFQATT, CDR2 SNEGSKA (reference sequence). CDR3 region: CSAIPLMDSGNTIYF. CDR3 DNA: TGCAGTGCTATCCCGTTGATGGACAGTGGAAACACCATATATTTT.

The chain joins TRBV2 to TRBJ1-5; D gene ambiguous. The ends were cut back, 0 bases at V and 7 bases at J, with 10 bases in the middle. This CDR3 is 14 amino acids long. Per germline, CDR1 SNHLY and CDR2 FYNNEI. CDR3 region: CASSEAVIRQPQHF. The CDR3 DNA follows: TGTGCCAGCAGTGAAGCGGTGATTAGACAGCCCCAGCATTTT.

The CDR3 DNA follows: TGTGCCAGCAGTTCCCTGTCGGGACTAGCGGGGGCGGCCAAAAACATTCAGTACTTC. It specifies CASSSLSGLAGAAKNIQYF. This chain uses TRBV6-2 or TRBV6-3 with TRBJ2-4; 14 bases line up with TRBD2. This CDR3 region has 19 residues. J gave up 1 base and V 4 bases, and 9 bases lay outside the gene matches. Germline loops: CDR1 MNHEY, CDR2 SVGEGT.

The sample holds one count of this clonotype. The chain couples TRBV7-9 to TRBJ1-2; weak D call: TRBD1 (6 bases). Trimming removed 8 bases from V and 3 bases from J, with 19 bases in between. This CDR3 has 15 residues. CDR1 SEHNR and CDR2 FQNEAQ come from the germline V gene (reference sequence). The CDR3 nucleotides are TGTGCCAGCCCCTCAGGGGACGGCGGTTACTATGGCTACACCTTC. This translates into CASPSGDGGYYGYTF.

The chain links TRBV2 to TRBJ2-5, with D possibly matching TRBD1 (5 bases). CDR1 is SNHLY, CDR2 FYNNEI, per germline. Trimming left V 4 bases short and J 7 bases short, with 10 bases between. The CDR3 loop spans 12 amino acids. The chain's CDR3 is CASSVGARTQYF. For the CDR3, the DNA is TGTGCCAGCAGTGTAGGGGCCCGGACCCAGTACTTC.

The DNA for the CDR3 is TGTGCCAGTACCGACCCAATCACAGGGACTGCGGAGCCCCAGCATTTT. Translated, it gives CASTDPITGTAEPQHF. The J gene is TRBJ1-5, the V gene TRBV19; D may be TRBD1 (6 bases). The CDR3 is 16 amino acids. Germline loops: CDR1 LNHDA, CDR2 SQIVND (reference sequence). V gave up 7 bases and J gave up 8 bases, with 24 bases separating them.

The rearrangement uses TRBV30 and TRBJ2-3; TRBD2 matches at 11 bases. Trimming at V came to 2 bases and at J to 2 bases, leaving 6 bases not matched to a gene. Germline assignment: CDR1 GTSNPN and CDR2 SVGIG (reference sequence). This CDR3 is built from 16 residues. The CDR3 DNA reads as TGTGCCTGGAGTATTGGACTAGCGGGCTTCACAGATACGCAGTATTTT. It is translated as CAWSIGLAGFTDTQYF.

The V and J genes are TRBV10-3 and TRBJ2-7; no clear D gene. Trimming took 6 bases from V and 3 from J, leaving 15 bases between them. The CDR3 sequence is 14 residues long. CDR1 and CDR2 from the germline V gene are ENHRY and SYGVKD. The CDR3 DNA reads as TGTGCCATCAGCGCGCCCGAGACCTACTACGAGCAGTACTTC. It translates to CAISAPETYYEQYF.

V gene TRBV19 combines with J gene TRBJ1-2; no definite D call. The CDR3 has 14 amino acids. Germline V gene lookup returns CDR1 LNHDA and CDR2 SQIVND (reference sequence). V lost 6 bases to trimming and J lost 4 bases, with 15 bases between them. The CDR3 DNA reads as TGTGCCAGTAGCCACTTGACGTCAACCTATGGCTACACCTTC. Translating gives CASSHLTSTYGYTF.

The chain couples TRBV6-4 to TRBJ2-1; the D is unclear. The CDR3 is 11 residues long. CDR1 MRHNA and CDR2 SNTAGT come from the germline V gene. V dropped 10 bases and J dropped 8 bases, with 12 bases sitting between them. The CDR3 sequence is CANCKVDEQFF. The CDR3 DNA reads as TGTGCCAACTGCAAAGTGGATGAGCAGTTCTTC.

The V gene is TRBV2, the J gene TRBJ1-5; D unclear. V was pared by 3 bases and J by 4 bases, with 16 bases between. The V gene's germline CDR1 is SNHLY and CDR2 FYNNEI. CDR3 length: 16 residues. For the CDR3, the DNA is TGTGCCAGCAGTGATCCCTGGGGTTGGGCAAATCAGCCCCAGCATTTT. The encoded protein is CASSDPWGWANQPQHF.

This chain uses TRBV7-9 with TRBJ2-7; 9 positions match TRBD2. Trimming removed 5 bases from V and 0 bases from J; junction bases left unmatched: 8. The CDR3 extends over 16 amino acids. The V gene's germline CDR1 is SEHNR and CDR2 FQNEAQ (reference sequence). In DNA form, the CDR3 reads TGTGCCAGCAGCCTTACGGGTAGCGGGGGCTCCTACGAGCAGTACTTC. Amino acid sequence: CASSLTGSGGSYEQYF.

The V and J genes are TRBV5-6 and TRBJ1-1; D call uncertain. The CDR3 loop spans 12 amino acids. Germline values: CDR1 SGHDT, CDR2 YYEEEE. Deletions cut 0 bases from V and 11 bases from J, with 11 bases between. The CDR3 region is CASSLERDLAFF. The DNA of the CDR3 is TGTGCCAGCAGCTTGGAGAGGGATTTGGCTTTCTTT.

A remark on this clonotype: An end of the junction differs from the germline gene, which may be a read error. The CDR3 DNA follows: TGTGCCAGCAGGGAAGGACAGAAGATAGCCTACGAGCAGTACTTC. Translated: CASREGQKIAYEQYF. The genes are TRBV2 and TRBJ2-7; a weak D match, TRBD1 (6 bases). The CDR3 contains 15 residues. CDR1 and CDR2 (germline): SNHLY, FYNNEI.

The chain combines TRBV12-3 or TRBV12-4 with TRBJ2-7, with D uncertain. The CDR3 extends over 12 amino acids. V lost 5 bases, J lost 4 bases, and 9 bases lay in between. The CDR3 region is CASSDTPYEQYF. The CDR3 DNA reads TGTGCCAGCAGTGACACCCCTTACGAGCAGTACTTC.

A remark on this clonotype: The missing conserved phenylalanine or tryptophan at the end of this CDR3 makes a read error likely. The CDR3 DNA sequence: TGTGCCAGCAGTTTTTCCCTCTATGGCTACACCTCC. Residues: CASSFSLYGYTS. The J gene is TRBJ1-2, the V gene TRBV28; no firm D call. The CDR3 contains 12 residues. Per the germline V gene, CDR1 is MDHEN and CDR2 is SYDVKM. The V end was cut by 3 bases, the J end by 4 bases, with 6 bases between.

The V call is TRBV11-2, the J call TRBJ2-7; D gene ambiguous. The CDR3 extends over 12 amino acids. The V gene's germline CDR1 is SGHAT and CDR2 FQNNGV. V was trimmed by 0 bases and J by 1 base, leaving 1 base between them. CDR3 nucleotides: TGTGCCAGCAGCTTAGAGTCCTACGAGCAGTACTTC. This translates into CASSLESYEQYF.

The V and J genes are TRBV4-2 and TRBJ2-7; D is perhaps TRBD2 (5 bases). This CDR3 is 14 amino acids long. Germline CDR1 LGHNA, CDR2 YNFKEQ. Trimming removed 4 bases at V and 2 bases at J, with 12 bases between. The CDR3 coding sequence is TGTGCCAGCAGCCCCCCGGGGAATCCCTACGAGCAGTACTTC. This translates into CASSPPGNPYEQYF.

The chain carries TRBV24-1 and TRBJ2-7; 10 nucleotides align to TRBD1. This CDR3 is built from 16 residues. The trim removed 4 bases at V and 5 bases at J, leaving 10 bases unmatched. CDR1 KGHDR and CDR2 SFDVKD come from the germline V gene. This chain's CDR3 is CATSDHRDRGTHEQYF. Here the CDR3 DNA reads TGTGCCACCAGTGACCACCGGGACAGGGGAACCCACGAGCAGTACTTC.